The clone carrying this TCR beta chain was recorded many times. The target antigen is unknown. Other DNA sequences in this sample translate to the same CDR3. These data are taken from a study of metastatic and nonmetastatic thyroid tumors. Study-wide background: Peripheral blood and tumor or nodule samples from malignant and benign thyroid patients were compared.

Original data processing: Built for papillary thyroid cancer, a distant-metastasis classifier drew on CDR3 differences across clinicopathological groups. TCRdb re-called the PCR reads through MiXCR. V and J calls and clone size were set by TCRdb, not the authors. This sample has roughly 30,000 clones, with over 20% found just once. Thyroid surgery had not been preceded by any treatment in any patient. The germline CDR1 and CDR2 sequences are SGHTA and FQGTGA. The ends were cut back, 5 bases at V and 1 base at J, with 8 bases in the middle. The CDR3 length is 14 residues. Notes on the study in general: Reports indicated that malignant thyroid tumors showed significantly higher TCR beta diversity than benign nodules did, in blood and tumor.

The receptor's source is a female donor with papillary thyroid cancer or a benign thyroid nodule (not recorded which). Some clones in this sample may be carry-over from other donors' samples. Sequencing was performed on blood. The chain couples TRBV7-3 to TRBJ2-2; perhaps TRBD1 as D (6 bases). The CDR3 nucleotides are TGTGCCAGCAGCCCGGGACAGAACACCGGGGAGCTGTTTTTT. This encodes CASSPGQNTGELFF.